The 28 T cell receptor beta chains presented below share a single source sample, sequenced in a study of early T cells in non-severe SARS-CoV-2 infection. TCRdb processed the 5' RACE reads anew with MiXCR; each CDR3 protein has one entry. The sample lists some 29,000 distinct CDR3 sequences, roughly 5% seen once, with 4% to 5.5% in the top ten. The sample was whole blood. These receptor sequences come from an adult who was a healthcare worker with PCR-confirmed SARS-CoV-2 infection or an uninfected control (not recorded which).

In this sample, this clonotype turned up many times. V gene TRBV29-1 combines with J gene TRBJ2-7; 8 positions match TRBD1. This CDR3 region has 13 residues. The junction had 7 bases not matched to a gene; V was cut back by 7 bases and J by 2 bases. Germline lookup yields CDR1 SQVTM and CDR2 ANQGSEA. The CDR3 sequence: CSGTDRGTYEQYF. The CDR3 bases are TGCAGCGGGACCGACAGGGGTACCTACGAGCAGTACTTC.

This CDR3 is CASSTDRRYGYTF. CDR3 coding DNA: TGTGCCAGCAGCACTGACAGACGGTATGGCTACACCTTC. The chain joins TRBV28 to TRBJ1-2; D may be TRBD1 (5 bases). This CDR3 has 13 residues. Germline assignment: CDR1 MDHEN and CDR2 SYDVKM. Trimming pared 6 bases from V and 5 bases from J, leaving 13 bases between.

This clonotype was found many times. The chain recombines TRBV20-1 with TRBJ1-5; the match to TRBD1 covers 9 bases. The germline V gene has CDR1 DFQATT and CDR2 SNEGSKA (reference sequence). V lost 6 bases, J lost 1 base, and 28 bases stayed unmatched. The CDR3 covers 22 residues. The CDR3 region has the DNA TGCAGTGCCGCAAAGCCACCCAGTTTCTACAGGGGGCAGCTGGGGAGCAATCAGCCCCAGCATTTT. This codes for CSAAKPPSFYRGQLGSNQPQHF.

This clonotype was observed at least ten times. This chain uses TRBV6-4 with TRBJ2-1, with D unresolved. The CDR3 consists of 13 residues. V was cut by 5 bases and J by 12 bases, with 17 bases left in between. Germline CDR1 is MRHNA and CDR2 is SNTAGT. CDR3 bases: TGTGCCAGCAGTCCCTCACCCGGCGTAGCGCAGTTCTTC. Its protein product is CASSPSPGVAQFF.

This clonotype was picked up many times. The chain couples TRBV7-3 to TRBJ2-1; D is perhaps TRBD2 (7 bases). The CDR3 has 12 amino acids. V was pared by 5 bases and J by 8 bases, with 10 bases between. From germline, CDR1 is SGHTA and CDR2 FQGTGA. The CDR3: CASSPGGHEQFF. In DNA, the CDR3 is TGTGCCAGCAGCCCCGGGGGGCATGAGCAGTTCTTC.

This clonotype was recorded at least ten times. The chain uses TRBV10-3 and TRBJ2-1; 8 bases match TRBD2. Germline assignment: CDR1 ENHRY and CDR2 SYGVKD. CDR3 length: 14 residues. V gave up 8 bases and J gave up 6 bases; unmatched junction bases: 9. CDR3 loop: CAIGGTRFINEQFF. The CDR3 coding sequence is TGTGCCATCGGGGGGACTAGGTTTATCAATGAGCAGTTCTTC.

V and J are TRBV6-5 and TRBJ1-6; 7 bases agree with TRBD1. Germline lookup yields CDR1 MNHEY and CDR2 SVGAGI. The V and J ends lost 6 bases and 8 bases, in that order; junction bases with no gene match: 7. The CDR3 length is 14 residues. CDR3 bases: TGTGCCAGCAGCCAACCGACAGGGTATTCACCCCTCCACTTT. It is translated as CASSQPTGYSPLHF.

At least ten counts were recorded for this clonotype. This chain connects TRBV13 to TRBJ1-2; D is perhaps TRBD1 (5 bases). CDR3 length equals 14 residues. Trimming stripped 3 bases from V and 4 bases from J, with 12 bases between. Germline CDR1 reads PRHDT; CDR2 reads FYEKMQ (reference sequence). CDR3 nucleotides: TGTGCCAGCAGCTTGTTTAGGGACGGCTATGGCTACACCTTC. Its protein product is CASSLFRDGYGYTF.

In this sample, this clonotype turned up many times. The chain combines TRBV10-2 with TRBJ2-5, with 7 bases aligning to TRBD2. Looked up from germline, CDR1 is WSHSY and CDR2 is SAAADI. V lost 7 bases and J lost 5; bases outside the gene matches: 7. This CDR3 has 13 amino acids. The CDR3 DNA reads as TGCGCCAGCACAGGGAGGGCGGCCGAGACCCAGTACTTC. Translated: CASTGRAAETQYF.

This clonotype came up many times. This chain joins TRBV12-3 or TRBV12-4 and TRBJ2-7; no clear D gene. The CDR3 has 13 amino acids. Trimming cost V 5 bases and J 4 bases, with 12 bases left between them. The CDR3 is CASSPTGLYEQYF. The CDR3 DNA sequence: TGTGCCAGCAGTCCGACTGGATTATACGAGCAGTACTTC.

Note on this clonotype: Being one base from a much bigger clone, this may be a read error. The J gene is TRBJ2-1, the V gene TRBV28; D not resolved. Looked up from germline, CDR1 is MDHEN and CDR2 is SYDVKM. This CDR3 spans 14 amino acids. CDR3: CASSFKNPGNVQFF. The CDR3 nucleotides are TGTGCCAGCAGTTTTAAAAACCCAGGCAATGTGCAGTTCTTC.

Note on this clonotype: This may stem from a read error, because a much larger clone lies one nucleotide away. V gene TRBV13 combines with J gene TRBJ2-1; a weak D match, TRBD2 (6 bases). The germline V gene encodes CDR1 PRHDT and CDR2 FYEKMQ (reference sequence). The CDR3 length is 17 residues. The V end was cut by 5 bases, the J end by 3 bases, with 20 bases between. For the CDR3, the DNA is TGTGCCAGCAGCGGGCCCAGGTTTCGGGAGTTCTACAATGAGCAGTTCTTC. Translating it yields CASSGPRFREFYNEQFF.

This clonotype showed up many times. The chain couples TRBV28 to TRBJ2-7, with a possible D match to TRBD2 (10 bases). The germline V and J ends were trimmed by 6 bases and 0 bases, with 24 bases remaining between them. Germline V gene sequence: CDR1 MDHEN, CDR2 SYDVKM. CDR3 length: 18 amino acids. The chain's CDR3 is CASRRTGAASGSSYEQYF. DNA of the CDR3: TGTGCCAGCAGGAGGACAGGGGCGGCTAGCGGGAGCTCCTACGAGCAGTACTTC.

This clonotype was detected ten times or more. This rearrangement joins TRBV9 to TRBJ2-3; D remains ambiguous. The CDR3 contains 17 residues. V was pared by 2 bases and J by 6 bases, with 22 bases between. CDR1 is SGDLS, CDR2 YYNGEE, per germline. In nucleotides, the CDR3 is TGTGCCAGCAGCGTTAAGGTGACGGAGAGGCACGAGGATACGCAGTATTTT. Translation gives CASSVKVTERHEDTQYF.

This clonotype was recorded many times. The rearrangement joins TRBV4-2 to TRBJ2-1, with 8 positions matching TRBD2. Germline V gene data show CDR1 as LGHNA and CDR2 as YNFKEQ. V was pared by 1 base and J by 7 bases, with 9 bases of the junction left unmatched. There are 16 residues in the CDR3. CDR3 sequence (DNA): TGTGCCAGCAGCCAAGTAGGAGGCGGGAGGTCAAATGAGCAGTTCTTC. Its translation: CASSQVGGGRSNEQFF.

This clonotype was seen more than once but under ten times. This chain links TRBV12-3 or TRBV12-4 with TRBJ2-1, with 8 bases matching TRBD2. Unmatched junction bases numbered 10, after V lost 4 bases and J lost 5 bases. The CDR3 spans 16 residues. The CDR3 nucleotides are TGTGCCAGCAGTTCCGGGACTAGGAGCATAGACAATGAGCAGTTCTTC. It yields the protein CASSSGTRSIDNEQFF.

This clonotype was observed many times. V gene TRBV5-4 combines with J gene TRBJ2-3; a possible D gene is TRBD2 (6 bases). The germline gives CDR1 SGHNT, CDR2 YYREEE (reference sequence). The ends were cut back, 10 bases at V and 2 bases at J, with 14 bases in the middle. CDR3 length: 13 residues. Written as DNA, the CDR3 is TGTGCCTCCCTGGGACTCAACACAGATACGCAGTATTTT. Protein: CASLGLNTDTQYF.

This clonotype was recorded many times. One end of the junction is discordant with germline, which a read error may explain. The rearrangement uses TRBV7-7 and TRBJ2-7; 10 nucleotides agree with TRBD1. The CDR3 spans 11 residues. Germline V CDR1 and CDR2: SSHAT, FNYEAQ (reference sequence). Here the CDR3 DNA reads TGTGCCAGCAGCTCGGACAGGGGGAGGACCTTC. Its translation is CASSSDRGRTF.

This clonotype showed up just a few times. The CDR3 reads CASSLLSGTYEQYF. The CDR3 DNA follows: TGTGCCAGCTCACTCCTTAGCGGGACCTACGAGCAGTACTTC. This chain connects TRBV18 to TRBJ2-7; the match to TRBD2 covers 8 bases. The CDR3 is 14 amino acids. Germline trimming cut 4 bases from V and 2 bases from J; bases unmatched to any gene: 4. CDR1 is KGHSH, CDR2 LQKENI, per germline.

At least ten counts were recorded for this clonotype. The gene calls are TRBV20-1 and TRBJ1-5, with D perhaps TRBD1 (5 bases). The V end was cut by 1 base, the J end by 5 bases, with 12 bases between. The CDR3 is 14 amino acids. CDR1 is DFQATT and CDR2 is SNEGSKA in the germline V gene (reference sequence). The chain's CDR3 is CSARGRGTYQPQHF. CDR3 bases: TGCAGTGCTAGAGGAAGAGGGACTTATCAGCCCCAGCATTTT.

V gene TRBV28 combines with J gene TRBJ2-4; D is possibly TRBD1 (6 bases). Per germline, CDR1 MDHEN and CDR2 SYDVKM. V lost 8 bases to trimming and J lost 0 bases, with 17 bases between them. The CDR3 covers 16 residues. CDR3 nucleotide sequence: TGTGCCAGCGGGGGCGCAGATGGAGTAGCCAAAAACATTCAGTACTTC. It codes for CASGGADGVAKNIQYF.

This clonotype occurred a few times. The chain combines TRBV15 with TRBJ2-7; TRBD1 is a possible D gene (6 bases). Germline values: CDR1 LNHNV, CDR2 YYDKDF (reference sequence). This CDR3 comprises 15 residues. Trimming left V 3 bases short and J 2 bases short, with 14 bases between. The DNA of the CDR3 is TGTGCCACCAGCAGGTTCCGGGACAACCCCTACGAGCAGTACTTC. This encodes CATSRFRDNPYEQYF.

This rearrangement joins TRBV6-6 to TRBJ2-7; 8 positions match TRBD1. Germline V gene data show CDR1 as MNHNY and CDR2 as SVGAGI (reference sequence). The CDR3 consists of 13 residues. V trimming: 11 bases; J trimming: 4 bases; junction bases outside the gene matches: 10. The CDR3 nucleotides are TGTGCCTGTCGTGCAGGGGGCTTTTACGAGCAGTACTTC. Its translation: CACRAGGFYEQYF.

The J gene is TRBJ2-5, the V gene TRBV6-1; the D gene is possibly TRBD2 (5 bases). CDR3 length equals 13 residues. Deletions cut 8 bases from V and 5 bases from J, with 15 bases between. Germline values: CDR1 MNHNS, CDR2 SASEGT. This CDR3 reads CASVPNREETQYF. Here the CDR3 DNA reads TGTGCCAGCGTACCTAATAGGGAGGAGACCCAGTACTTC.

This clonotype was observed many times. This rearrangement joins TRBV4-2 to TRBJ2-1; no clear D gene. The CDR3 sequence is 16 residues long. V shed 1 base and J shed 0 bases, with 10 bases lying between them. CDR1 and CDR2 (germline): LGHNA, YNFKEQ. The CDR3 is CASSQVKLSSYNEQFF. In nucleotides, the CDR3 is TGTGCCAGCAGCCAAGTTAAATTGAGCTCCTACAATGAGCAGTTCTTC.

This chain connects TRBV24-1 to TRBJ1-4; D remains ambiguous. CDR1 is KGHDR, CDR2 SFDVKD, per germline. The CDR3 totals 12 residues. V was cut by 3 bases and J by 8 bases, with 6 bases left in between. The CDR3 here is CATSDTREKLFF. The DNA for the CDR3 is TGTGCCACCAGTGATACCCGGGAAAAACTGTTTTTT.

This clonotype appeared many times. The V gene is TRBV20-1, the J gene TRBJ1-3; TRBD1 might be the D (5 bases). The germline gives CDR1 DFQATT, CDR2 SNEGSKA (reference sequence). The CDR3 has 15 residues. The ends were cut back, 1 base at V and 4 bases at J, with 14 bases in the middle. This CDR3 reads CSARGTHRMGNTIYF. CDR3 nucleotides: TGCAGTGCTAGAGGGACACACCGCATGGGAAACACCATATATTTT.

This clonotype was seen at least ten times. The V call is TRBV29-1, the J call TRBJ2-3; 8 nucleotides match TRBD1. The CDR3 loop spans 15 amino acids. V shed 6 bases and J 3 bases; nucleotides not matched to a gene: 11. From germline, CDR1 is SQVTM and CDR2 ANQGSEA. The CDR3 reads CSVAGGPGTTDTQYF. The DNA of the CDR3 is TGCAGCGTCGCAGGGGGCCCCGGGACAACAGATACGCAGTATTTT.